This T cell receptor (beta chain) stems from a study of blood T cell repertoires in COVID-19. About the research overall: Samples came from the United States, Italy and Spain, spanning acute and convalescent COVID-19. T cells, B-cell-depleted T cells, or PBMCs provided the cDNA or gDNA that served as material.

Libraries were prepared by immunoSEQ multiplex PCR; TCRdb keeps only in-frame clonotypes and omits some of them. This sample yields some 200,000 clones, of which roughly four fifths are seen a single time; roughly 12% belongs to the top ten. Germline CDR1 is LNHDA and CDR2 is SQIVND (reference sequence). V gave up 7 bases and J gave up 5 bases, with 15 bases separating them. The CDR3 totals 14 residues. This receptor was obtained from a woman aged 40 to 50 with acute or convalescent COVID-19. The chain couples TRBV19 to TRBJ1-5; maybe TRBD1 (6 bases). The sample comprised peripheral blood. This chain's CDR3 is CASTEQQGYQPQHF. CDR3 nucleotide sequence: TGTGCCAGTACCGAGCAACAGGGTTATCAGCCCCAGCATTTT.